Each of the 23 T cell receptor beta chains below was sequenced from the same sample in a study of cytomegalovirus exposure and HLA in healthy donors. The PCR had 60 Vbeta and 13 Jbeta primers. Data came from immunoSEQ multiplex PCR; TCRdb stores just in-frame clones and leaves some out. The data contain some 150,000 clones, 70% to 80% of them singletons. Sequencing used PBMCs. The origin of the receptors is a man aged 45-65 years in good health and CMV-seropositive.

This chain uses TRBV28 with TRBJ1-4, with unresolved D. Germline assignment: CDR1 MDHEN and CDR2 SYDVKM. The CDR3 covers 12 residues. V was trimmed by 4 bases and J by 10 bases, leaving 10 bases between them. As DNA, the CDR3 is TGTGCCAGCAGTTCGGGGAGGACAAAACTGTTTTTT. Translating gives CASSSGRTKLFF.

V gene TRBV5-1 combines with J gene TRBJ2-5; 8 bases agree with TRBD1. The CDR3 is 13 residues long. V shed 7 bases, J shed 11 bases, and the junction held 13 bases outside the gene matches. Germline V gene lookup returns CDR1 SGHRS and CDR2 YFSETQ. CDR3 loop: CASSDRVREEQYF. Here the CDR3 DNA reads TGCGCCAGCTCGGACAGGGTGCGGGAAGAGCAGTACTTC.

The chain is built from TRBV6-5 and TRBJ2-5, with 9 positions matching TRBD1. This CDR3 contains 15 residues. Germline V gene data show CDR1 as MNHEY and CDR2 as SVGAGI. J gave up 5 bases and V 7 bases, and 11 bases lay outside the gene matches. CDR3 loop: CASNPGTGYRETQYF. The CDR3 bases are TGTGCCAGCAATCCCGGGACAGGGTACCGGGAGACCCAGTACTTC.

The chain has TRBV4-1 and TRBJ1-1; a weak D match, TRBD1 (5 bases). Looked up from germline, CDR1 is MGHRA and CDR2 is YSYEKL. The germline V and J ends were trimmed by 4 bases and 5 bases, with 11 bases remaining between them. CDR3 size: 13 residues. CDR3 sequence: CASSPNGGTEAFF. The CDR3 nucleotides read TGCGCCAGCAGCCCCAACGGGGGGACTGAAGCTTTCTTT.

The rearrangement joins TRBV10-2 to TRBJ2-7; 7 nucleotides align to TRBD1. J lost 2 bases, V lost 8 bases, and 9 bases had no gene match. The CDR3 is 14 amino acids. Germline V gives CDR1 WSHSY, CDR2 SAAADI. The CDR3 loop reads CASGGGQRAYEQYF. CDR3 DNA sequence: TGCGCCAGCGGTGGGGGACAGAGGGCCTACGAGCAGTACTTC.

In its sample, this clone was seen once. V and J are TRBV29-1 and TRBJ2-5, with 7 nucleotides matching TRBD1. The CDR3 runs to 13 residues. CDR1 is SQVTM, CDR2 ANQGSEA, per germline. Trimming cost V 7 bases and J 0 bases; bases outside gene matches: 5. The CDR3 DNA reads TGCAGCGAAATTGGGACAGACCAAGAGACCCAGTACTTC. Protein sequence: CSEIGTDQETQYF. Looking up the rest from reference TRBV29-1 and TRBJ2-5 gives the full variable domain: SAVISQKPSRDICQRGTSLTIQCQVDSQVTMMFWYRQQPGQSLTLIATANQGSEATYESGFVIDKFPISRPNLTFSTLTVSNMSPEDSSIYLCSEIGTDQETQYFGPGTRLLVL.

The chain recombines TRBV10-3 with TRBJ2-7, with TRBD1 identical over 9 bases. The CDR3 totals 15 residues. Germline-derived CDR1 and CDR2 are ENHRY and SYGVKD. V trimming: 0 bases; J trimming: 3 bases; junction bases outside the gene matches: 3. DNA of the CDR3: TGTGCCATCAGTGAGTCGGGGGACAGGGTCTACGAGCAGTACTTC. Translated, it gives CAISESGDRVYEQYF.

The J gene is TRBJ1-3, the V gene TRBV6-6; 10 bases align to TRBD1. Germline V lookup: CDR1 MNHNY, CDR2 SVGAGI (reference sequence). This CDR3 has 16 amino acids. Trimming removed 5 bases from V and 1 base from J; junction bases left unmatched: 5. The CDR3 protein is CASSKPGQGSGNTIYF. The CDR3, as DNA: TGTGCCAGCAGTAAACCGGGACAGGGGTCTGGAAACACCATATATTTT.

The V gene is TRBV28, the J gene TRBJ2-5; D remains ambiguous. The J call may be faulty, since TRBJ2-7 better matches the DNA end. Germline loops: CDR1 MDHEN, CDR2 SYDVKM. CDR3 length: 13 amino acids. Here the CDR3 DNA reads TGTGCCAGCAGTTTAGTGGTTCGCAACGAGCAGTACTTC. Amino acid sequence: CASSLVVRNEQYF.

This chain uses TRBV6-5 with TRBJ1-2; 7 bases line up with TRBD1. Germline CDR1 MNHEY, CDR2 SVGAGI. The ends lost 6 bases at V and 4 bases at J; junction bases unmatched: 8. The CDR3 contains 14 residues. The CDR3 DNA reads TGTGCCAGCAGCATCCGACAGGGAAGCTATGGCTACACCTTC. It specifies CASSIRQGSYGYTF.

CDR3 nucleotide sequence: TGTGCCAGCAGTGGTCTGGCGGGAGGTTTGGACGAGCAGTACTTC. Translating it yields CASSGLAGGLDEQYF. J is TRBJ2-7 and V is TRBV6-1; TRBD2 matches 8 bases. CDR3 length equals 15 residues. The V gene's germline CDR1 is MNHNS and CDR2 SASEGT. V was clipped by 4 bases and J by 5 bases; unmatched bases: 10.

This chain connects TRBV27 to TRBJ2-7, with 7 bases identical to TRBD1. There are 14 residues in the CDR3. Germline V gene lookup returns CDR1 MNHEY and CDR2 SMNVEV (reference sequence). The V gene end was trimmed by 4 bases and the J gene end by 1 base; junction bases not matched to a gene: 4. CDR3 amino acids: CASSSPGQSYEQYF. Written as DNA, the CDR3 is TGTGCCAGCAGTTCGCCGGGACAGTCCTACGAGCAGTACTTC.

The chain uses TRBV15 and TRBJ1-2; TRBD1 agrees at 8 bases. Trimming at V came to 0 bases and at J to 6 bases, leaving 3 bases not matched to a gene. The CDR3 has 14 residues. Germline loops: CDR1 LNHNV, CDR2 YYDKDF (reference sequence). The DNA for the CDR3 is TGTGCCACCAGCAGAGATACACAGGGGGATGGCTACACCTTC. As protein: CATSRDTQGDGYTF. Full variable domain (missing parts from reference TRBV15 and TRBJ1-2): DAMVIQNPRYQVTQFGKPVTLSCSQTLNHNVMYWYQQKSSQAPKLLFHYYDKDFNNEADTPDNFQSRRPNTSFCFLDIRSPGLGDTAMYLCATSRDTQGDGYTFGSGTRLTVV.

The chain employs TRBV5-1 and TRBJ2-1, with 12 bases that match TRBD2. This CDR3 spans 14 amino acids. V shed 3 bases and J 10 bases; nucleotides not matched to a gene: 5. CDR1 is SGHRS and CDR2 is YFSETQ in the germline V gene. CDR3 amino acids: CASSSRLAGDEQFF. CDR3 bases: TGCGCCAGCAGCTCGAGACTAGCGGGAGACGAGCAGTTCTTC.

The chain links TRBV11-3 to TRBJ2-1; perhaps TRBD2 as D (6 bases). The CDR3 extends over 14 amino acids. The germline gives CDR1 SGHNT, CDR2 YENEEA. Trimming removed 5 bases at V and 0 bases at J, with 8 bases between. In DNA, the CDR3 is TGTGCCAGCAGCCCGGGGGTCTCCTACAATGAGCAGTTCTTC. Its protein product is CASSPGVSYNEQFF. Looking up the rest from reference TRBV11-3 and TRBJ2-1 gives the full variable domain: EAGVVQSPRYKIIEKKQPVAFWCNPISGHNTLYWYLQNLGQGPELLIRYENEEAVDDSQLPKDRFSAERLKGVDSTLKIQPAELGDSAVYLCASSPGVSYNEQFFGPGTRLTVL.

The chain joins TRBV18 to TRBJ2-2; 10 bases are a match to TRBD2. CDR1 is KGHSH and CDR2 is LQKENI in the germline V gene. This CDR3 has 16 residues. The trim removed 4 bases at V and 1 base at J, leaving 3 bases unmatched. CDR3 in amino acids: CASSRLAGVNTGELFF. In DNA form, the CDR3 reads TGTGCCAGCTCACGGCTAGCGGGAGTGAACACCGGGGAGCTGTTTTTT. Together with reference TRBV18 and TRBJ2-2, the CDR3 gives the full variable domain: NAGVMQNPRHLVRRRGQEARLRCSPMKGHSHVYWYRQLPEEGLKFMVYLQKENIIDESGMPKERFSAEFPKEGPSILRIQQVVRGDSAAYFCASSRLAGVNTGELFFGEGSRLTVL.

V usage is TRBV28 and J usage is TRBJ2-7, with 12 nucleotides matching TRBD2. V lost 1 base and J lost 6; bases outside the gene matches: 4. Germline CDR1 reads MDHEN; CDR2 reads SYDVKM. The CDR3 has 15 amino acids. CDR3 sequence (DNA): TGTGCCAGCAGTTTATTGACTAGCGGGAGAGGCGAGCAGTACTTC. Translated, it gives CASSLLTSGRGEQYF. Variable domain in full (rest from reference TRBV28 and TRBJ2-7): DVKVTQSSRYLVKRTGEKVFLECVQDMDHENMFWYRQDPGLGLRLIYFSYDVKMKEKGDIPEGYSVSREKKERFSLILESASTNQTSMYLCASSLLTSGRGEQYFGPGTRLTVT.

The rearrangement uses TRBV28 and TRBJ2-7, with D perhaps TRBD2 (6 bases). The CDR3 consists of 14 residues. V gave up 4 bases and J gave up 4 bases, with 14 bases separating them. CDR1 and CDR2 from the germline V gene are MDHEN and SYDVKM. The CDR3 is CASSYAGGRYEQYF. The CDR3 coding sequence is TGTGCCAGCAGTTATGCCGGGGGACGATACGAGCAGTACTTC.

This chain uses TRBV7-2 with TRBJ2-1, with D tentatively TRBD2 (5 bases). Trimming took 1 base from V and 8 from J, leaving 15 bases between them. The length of the CDR3 is 15 residues. The germline V gene encodes CDR1 SGHTA and CDR2 FQGNSA. The CDR3 spells CASSLVVAGGYEQFF. The CDR3 bases are TGTGCCAGCAGCTTAGTAGTTGCAGGAGGATATGAGCAGTTCTTC.

The table lists this clone with a count of one. This chain connects TRBV7-2 to TRBJ2-5; 10 bases are a match to TRBD2. The CDR3 consists of 17 residues. Germline-derived CDR1 and CDR2 are SGHTA and FQGNSA. The V gene end was trimmed by 2 bases and the J gene end by 2 bases; junction bases not matched to a gene: 8. For the CDR3, the DNA is TGTGCCAGCAGCTTACGGCTAGCGGGAGAGACTCAAGAGACCCAGTACTTC. Residues: CASSLRLAGETQETQYF.

This clone was found a few times. J is TRBJ1-5 and V is TRBV7-8; D remains unclear. Germline CDR1 reads SGHVS; CDR2 reads FQNEAQ. Trimming pared 3 bases from V and 5 bases from J, leaving 8 bases between. The CDR3 is made up of 13 amino acids. CDR3 in DNA: TGTGCCAGCAGCTTGGGCTTGGATCAGCCCCAGCATTTT. Protein: CASSLGLDQPQHF.

The chain carries TRBV6-1 and TRBJ2-1; TRBD2 is a possible D gene (5 bases). Germline V gene lookup returns CDR1 MNHNS and CDR2 SASEGT. Trimming pared 6 bases from V and 3 bases from J, leaving 9 bases between. The length of the CDR3 is 13 residues. In DNA form, the CDR3 reads TGTGCCAGCAGGCGGGTGGGCTACAATGAGCAGTTCTTC. Translated, it gives CASRRVGYNEQFF.

The chain links TRBV27 to TRBJ2-3; weak D call: TRBD1 (6 bases). The CDR3 runs to 14 residues. The germline CDR1 and CDR2 sequences are MNHEY and SMNVEV (reference sequence). Between the trimmed V and J ends, which lost 7 bases and 11 bases, there was a span of 22 bases. The CDR3 protein is CASTGTPPRSGQYF. As DNA, the CDR3 is TGTGCCAGCACCGGGACACCACCCCGATCGGGGCAGTATTTT.